This T cell receptor (beta chain) was recovered during a study of T-cell reconstitution after alpha-beta-depleted transplantation in children. CDR3 size: 12 residues. Germline assignment: CDR1 SGHTA and CDR2 FQGNSA. Trimming removed 6 bases at V and 7 bases at J, with 12 bases between. This clonotype was detected ten times or more. It was with unique molecular identifiers that the TCRbeta library was prepared. One entry per CDR3 protein, called by TCRdb with MiXCR from the PCR reads. The table lists hundreds of thousands of distinct CDR3 sequences, 16% of them singletons. This chain links TRBV7-2 with TRBJ1-2; D is undetermined. The receptor's source is a human donor who donated a stem cell graft to a child with acute myeloid leukemia. Source: PBMCs from the stem cell graft donor, taken from the stem cell graft. CDR3 in amino acids: CASSQTLFGYTF. The CDR3 bases are TGTGCCAGCAGTCAAACCCTGTTTGGCTACACCTTC.